Shown below are 27 T cell receptor beta chains from a single sample sequenced in a study of blood T cell repertoires in COVID-19. Sequencing used immunoSEQ multiplex PCR; TCRdb keeps in-frame clones, though not all of them. Of over 95,000 clones in the sample, about four fifths were seen once. The sequencing input was peripheral blood. These receptors originate from a human donor in a cohort sampled during active COVID-19.

This clone came up once. The chain combines TRBV6-6 with TRBJ2-2; D is possibly TRBD2 (5 bases). The CDR3 covers 12 residues. Germline CDR1 reads MNHNY; CDR2 reads SVGAGI (reference sequence). V was cut by 8 bases and J by 4 bases, with 8 bases left in between. The CDR3 sequence is CASSRGTGELFF. The CDR3 nucleotides read TGTGCCAGCTCCCGGGGCACCGGGGAGCTGTTTTTT.

This clone showed up just a few times. This chain connects TRBV7-9 to TRBJ2-3; 8 bases align to TRBD2. With V trimmed by 5 bases and J by 5 bases, 6 bases remained unmatched. From germline, CDR1 is SEHNR and CDR2 FQNEAQ (reference sequence). This CDR3 is built from 14 residues. The CDR3 spells CASSQELAGDTQYF. Here the CDR3 DNA reads TGTGCCAGCAGCCAAGAGCTAGCGGGAGATACGCAGTATTTT.

This chain uses TRBV6-5 with TRBJ2-7; 10 bases agree with TRBD1. The CDR3 is 13 amino acids. From germline, CDR1 is MNHEY and CDR2 SVGAGI. V shed 5 bases and J 8 bases; nucleotides not matched to a gene: 6. The CDR3 sequence is CASSRQGAEKQYF. DNA of the CDR3: TGTGCCAGCAGTAGACAGGGGGCGGAGAAGCAGTACTTC.

This sequence joins TRBV30 and TRBJ2-2; 9 bases fit TRBD2. Germline V gene data show CDR1 as GTSNPN and CDR2 as SVGIG (reference sequence). There are 14 residues in the CDR3. The trim removed 4 bases at V and 8 bases at J, leaving 8 bases unmatched. The DNA for the CDR3 is TGTGCCTGGACCGGGACTAGCTGGAGTGGGGAGCTGTTTTTT. It encodes CAWTGTSWSGELFF.

The V gene is TRBV7-8, the J gene TRBJ2-7; tentative D call: TRBD1 (6 bases). Germline values: CDR1 SGHVS, CDR2 FQNEAQ. The V and J ends lost 4 bases and 0 bases respectively, with 13 bases between them. The CDR3 spans 15 residues. In DNA, the CDR3 is TGTGCCAGCAGCTCCGGGACAAGGAGCTCCTACGAGCAGTACTTC. As protein: CASSSGTRSSYEQYF.

V gene TRBV28 combines with J gene TRBJ2-6, with 12 bases identical to TRBD1. Germline assignment: CDR1 MDHEN and CDR2 SYDVKM. The CDR3 runs to 17 residues. Trimming took 4 bases from V and 2 from J; bases not matched to a gene: 3. The CDR3 DNA follows: TGTGCCAGCAGTTCCGGGACAGGGGGCGCTGGGGCCAACGTCCTGACTTTC. Its translation: CASSSGTGGAGANVLTF.

The CDR3 sequence: CASSPWDRGYEQYF. The CDR3 bases are TGTGCCAGCTCACCATGGGACAGGGGGTACGAGCAGTACTTC. The chain uses TRBV18 and TRBJ2-7, with 11 bases fitting TRBD1. CDR3 length: 14 residues. Germline CDR1 reads KGHSH; CDR2 reads LQKENI. V shed 2 bases, J shed 4 bases, and the junction held 1 base outside the gene matches.

J is TRBJ1-4 and V is TRBV19, with a tentative D call TRBD1 (5 bases). The V gene's germline CDR1 is LNHDA and CDR2 SQIVND (reference sequence). Trimming left V 5 bases short and J 8 bases short, with 18 bases between. This CDR3 is 15 amino acids long. The CDR3 loop is CASSPDKGKNEKLFF. The CDR3 DNA reads TGTGCCAGTAGTCCCGACAAGGGGAAGAACGAAAAACTGTTTTTT. Drawing the rest from reference TRBV19 and TRBJ1-4, the complete variable domain is DGGITQSPKYLFRKEGQNVTLSCEQNLNHDAMYWYRQDPGQGLRLIYYSQIVNDFQKGDIAEGYSVSREKKESFPLTVTSAQKNPTAFYLCASSPDKGKNEKLFFGSGTQLSVL.

Written as DNA, the CDR3 is TGTGCCAGCAGCTTGGGACGGCCGGGAGAAGGGGAGCTGTTTTTT. Translated, it gives CASSLGRPGEGELFF. This chain connects TRBV5-4 to TRBJ2-2; TRBD2 is a possible D gene (6 bases). Between the trimmed V and J ends, which lost 0 bases and 8 bases, there was a span of 14 bases. Germline values: CDR1 SGHNT, CDR2 YYREEE (reference sequence). This CDR3 has 15 amino acids.

The gene calls are TRBV6-5 and TRBJ2-7; 9 bases are a match to TRBD1. The germline gives CDR1 MNHEY, CDR2 SVGAGI. Trimming removed 8 bases from V and 5 bases from J; junction bases left unmatched: 10. The CDR3 length is 14 residues. The CDR3 coding sequence is TGTGCCAGCGGGGGACAGGGCCGTTTCCACGAGCAGTACTTC. It translates to CASGGQGRFHEQYF.

The CDR3 nucleotides read TGTGCCAGCAGGGGGACAGGGGTGAACACTGAAGCTTTCTTT. Translation gives CASRGTGVNTEAFF. V is TRBV11-2 and J is TRBJ1-1, with 10 bases fitting TRBD1. J lost 0 bases, V lost 6 bases, and 1 base had no gene match. Germline V lookup: CDR1 SGHAT, CDR2 FQNNGV. The CDR3 consists of 14 residues.

CDR3 DNA: TGTGCCAGCAGCGTAGGGACAGGGAGGCGCTATGGCTACACCTTC. It codes for CASSVGTGRRYGYTF. J is TRBJ1-2 and V is TRBV9, with 8 positions matching TRBD1. Germline loops: CDR1 SGDLS, CDR2 YYNGEE. The CDR3 is 15 amino acids. Trimming cost V 0 bases and J 4 bases; bases outside gene matches: 5.

This chain connects TRBV10-3 to TRBJ1-2; 9 bases agree with TRBD1. The germline CDR1 and CDR2 sequences are ENHRY and SYGVKD. Trimming cost V 4 bases and J 8 bases; bases outside gene matches: 5. CDR3 length: 13 residues. The CDR3 DNA follows: TGTGCCATCAGTGGAGGGACAGGGTGGGGCTACACCTTC. Protein product: CAISGGTGWGYTF.

This clone was seen more than once but under ten times. The rearrangement links TRBV2 to TRBJ2-7, with D perhaps matching TRBD1 (6 bases). Trimming left V 7 bases short and J 6 bases short, with 13 bases between. Germline-derived CDR1 and CDR2 are SNHLY and FYNNEI. This CDR3 contains 12 residues. Here the CDR3 reads CASNPGVTEQYF. CDR3 coding DNA: TGTGCCAGCAACCCAGGGGTGACCGAGCAGTACTTC.

The chain employs TRBV25-1 and TRBJ1-2; 7 bases match TRBD1. CDR1 is MGHDK and CDR2 is SYGVNS in the germline V gene. V trimming: 6 bases; J trimming: 4 bases; junction bases outside the gene matches: 5. CDR3 length: 13 amino acids. CDR3 region: CASSLQGTYGYTF. The CDR3 DNA follows: TGTGCCAGCAGCTTACAGGGGACCTATGGCTACACCTTC.

The chain carries TRBV5-6 and TRBJ1-5; D gene uncertain. This CDR3 has 14 amino acids. In germline, CDR1 is SGHDT, CDR2 YYEEEE. With 0 bases removed from V and 6 bases from J, the gap between germline ends came to 10 bases. Written as DNA, the CDR3 is TGTGCCAGCAGCTTGGGAGGGCTTGCTCAGCCCCAGCATTTT. This gives the protein CASSLGGLAQPQHF.

The J gene is TRBJ2-2, the V gene TRBV18; 12 nucleotides line up with TRBD2. The ends lost 3 bases at V and 6 bases at J; junction bases unmatched: 8. Germline V gene sequence: CDR1 KGHSH, CDR2 LQKENI. The CDR3 loop spans 17 amino acids. The CDR3 sequence is CASSPYRLAGESGELFF. In nucleotides, the CDR3 is TGTGCCAGCTCACCTTATCGACTAGCGGGAGAGTCCGGGGAGCTGTTTTTT. Full variable domain (rest looked up from reference TRBV18 and TRBJ2-2): NAGVMQNPRHLVRRRGQEARLRCSPMKGHSHVYWYRQLPEEGLKFMVYLQKENIIDESGMPKERFSAEFPKEGPSILRIQQVVRGDSAAYFCASSPYRLAGESGELFFGEGSRLTVL.

V is TRBV30 and J is TRBJ2-7; D might be TRBD1 (6 bases). CDR3 length: 12 amino acids. CDR1 GTSNPN and CDR2 SVGIG come from the germline V gene (reference sequence). The germline V and J ends were trimmed by 4 bases and 6 bases, with 13 bases remaining between them. Written as DNA, the CDR3 is TGTGCCTGGACTCCGGGACACTCCGAGCAGTACTTC. This gives the protein CAWTPGHSEQYF.

This chain joins TRBV30 and TRBJ1-2, with D hard to call. The V gene's germline CDR1 is GTSNPN and CDR2 SVGIG (reference sequence). The CDR3 has 12 amino acids. V lost 3 bases and J 9 bases, leaving 14 bases between the germline ends. CDR3 sequence: CAWRGNHGSYTF. Here the CDR3 DNA reads TGTGCCTGGAGGGGGAACCACGGGAGCTACACCTTC.

The chain is built from TRBV9 and TRBJ2-5, with a possible D match to TRBD2 (5 bases). Trimming stripped 2 bases from V and 5 bases from J, with 16 bases between. CDR3 size: 15 residues. The V gene's germline CDR1 is SGDLS and CDR2 YYNGEE. CDR3 sequence (DNA): TGTGCCAGCAGCGTGGCGCCGCGGGTGGAGGAGACCCAGTACTTC. Its translation is CASSVAPRVEETQYF.

This sequence joins TRBV7-2 and TRBJ2-2, with D perhaps TRBD1 (6 bases). Germline-derived CDR1 and CDR2 are SGHTA and FQGNSA. CDR3 length equals 16 residues. Trimming stripped 5 bases from V and 1 base from J, with 14 bases between. CDR3 DNA sequence: TGTGCCAGCAGCACCTCCGGGACAAAGAACACCGGGGAGCTGTTTTTT. It yields the protein CASSTSGTKNTGELFF.

This clone was counted between two and nine times. This chain joins TRBV7-9 and TRBJ1-4, with unresolved D. The CDR3 has 12 residues. Trimming took 3 bases from V and 6 from J, leaving 5 bases between them. From germline, CDR1 is SEHNR and CDR2 FQNEAQ (reference sequence). CDR3 protein: CASSLSDEKLFF. As DNA, the CDR3 is TGTGCCAGCAGCTTGTCAGATGAAAAACTGTTTTTT. Full variable domain (rest looked up from reference TRBV7-9 and TRBJ1-4): DTGVSQNPRHKITKRGQNVTFRCDPISEHNRLYWYRQTLGQGPEFLTYFQNEAQLEKSRLLSDRFSAERPKGSFSTLEIQRTEQGDSAMYLCASSLSDEKLFFGSGTQLSVL.

J is TRBJ1-2 and V is TRBV4-1; the D gene is possibly TRBD1 (5 bases). Trimming removed 9 bases at V and 7 bases at J, with 21 bases between. The length of the CDR3 is 14 residues. The germline V gene encodes CDR1 MGHRA and CDR2 YSYEKL. The CDR3 sequence: CASEEIRGLGGYTF. As DNA, the CDR3 is TGCGCCAGTGAAGAGATACGGGGGTTAGGTGGCTACACCTTC.

The chain employs TRBV2 and TRBJ1-6, with TRBD1 matching 7 bases. Germline lookup yields CDR1 SNHLY and CDR2 FYNNEI. This CDR3 has 14 residues. Germline trimming cut 11 bases from V and 7 bases from J; bases unmatched to any gene: 11. The CDR3, as DNA: TGTGCCGTCCAAGGCGAGACAGGGAATTCACCCCTCCACTTT. The encoded protein is CAVQGETGNSPLHF.

The chain employs TRBV29-1 and TRBJ1-1; 9 bases align to TRBD1. Germline assignment: CDR1 SQVTM and CDR2 ANQGSEA. This CDR3 comprises 12 residues. V shed 7 bases, J shed 5 bases, and the junction held 5 bases outside the gene matches. The DNA of the CDR3 is TGCAGCGGCCGACAGGGGGAGACTGAAGCTTTCTTT. It yields the protein CSGRQGETEAFF.

The chain combines TRBV30 with TRBJ2-3; D uncertain. The CDR3 is 13 amino acids. Germline-derived CDR1 and CDR2 are GTSNPN and SVGIG (reference sequence). V was pared by 7 bases and J by 0 bases, with 11 bases between. The CDR3 loop reads CALRSTSTDTQYF. The CDR3 DNA follows: TGTGCCTTGAGGTCGACTAGCACAGATACGCAGTATTTT. The full variable domain, its missing parts supplied by reference TRBV30 and TRBJ2-3, is SQTIHQWPATLVQPVGSPLSLECTVEGTSNPNLYWYRQAAGRGLQLLFYSVGIGQISSEVPQNLSASRPQDRQFILSSKKLLLSDSGFYLCALRSTSTDTQYFGPGTRLTVL.

The V call is TRBV2, the J call TRBJ2-4, with 9 bases that match TRBD2. After removal of 4 bases from V and 2 bases from J, the junction contained 6 bases not matched to a gene. Germline CDR1 reads SNHLY; CDR2 reads FYNNEI. The CDR3 has 16 amino acids. CDR3: CASSGGSGGSKNIQYF. In DNA, the CDR3 is TGTGCCAGCAGTGGGGGTAGCGGGGGTTCCAAAAACATTCAGTACTTC.